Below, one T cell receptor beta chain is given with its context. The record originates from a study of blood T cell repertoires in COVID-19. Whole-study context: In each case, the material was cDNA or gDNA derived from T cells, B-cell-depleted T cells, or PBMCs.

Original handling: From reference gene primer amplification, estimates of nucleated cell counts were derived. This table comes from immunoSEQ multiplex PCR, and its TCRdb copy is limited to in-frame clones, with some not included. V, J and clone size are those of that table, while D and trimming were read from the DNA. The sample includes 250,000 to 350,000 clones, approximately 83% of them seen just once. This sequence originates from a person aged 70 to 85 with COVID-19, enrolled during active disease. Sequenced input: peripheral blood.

CDR3 nucleotides: TGCGCCAGCTTCCTAGGTCCTAGCGGGAGGGAGACCCAGTACTTC. Residues: CASFLGPSGRETQYF. This rearrangement joins TRBV5-1 to TRBJ2-5; 11 bases match TRBD2. The CDR3 runs to 15 residues. V dropped 7 bases and J dropped 5; count of bases not matched to a gene: 10. From germline, CDR1 is SGHRS and CDR2 YFSETQ.